This T cell receptor (beta chain) was observed in a study of shared clonotypes between healthy human individuals. Repertoires were generated with immunoSEQ multiplex PCR, while TCRdb's copy carries only in-frame clones and drops some. The sample records some 2,000,000 clones, approximately 94% being singletons. Naivety among CD8 cells was defined by CD45RO negativity and positive CCR7 selection, thereby excluding terminally differentiated effector memory CD45RA+ cells. CDR1 and CDR2 (germline): MNHEY, SMNVEV (reference sequence). This CDR3 has 16 amino acids. Germline trimming cut 7 bases from V and 2 bases from J; bases unmatched to any gene: 12.

The clonotype was recovered from a man aged 18 to 30 in good health. Sequencing was performed on naive CD8+ T cells sorted from blood. The V and J genes are TRBV27 and TRBJ2-3; 7 positions agree with TRBD2. As DNA, the CDR3 is TGTGCCAGCAAGGGTAATGGGCGGGAGCTCACAGATACGCAGTATTTT. It specifies CASKGNGRELTDTQYF.